Listed here are 10 T cell receptor beta chains from one sample, sequenced in a study of cytomegalovirus exposure and HLA in healthy donors. The table came from immunoSEQ multiplex PCR; TCRdb's copy has only in-frame clones and leaves some out. The table lists about 98,000 clones, around 90% of them singletons. Material: PBMCs. These receptors originate from a woman aged 25 to 39 in good health and CMV-seronegative.

This clone appeared a few times. The chain couples TRBV7-2 to TRBJ2-7, with D perhaps matching TRBD2 (6 bases). From germline, CDR1 is SGHTA and CDR2 FQGNSA. The length of the CDR3 is 17 residues. Deletions cut 5 bases from V and 0 bases from J, with 20 bases between. The CDR3 bases are TGTGCCAGCAGCACTACGGGCTGGGGCGGGGCCTCCTACGAGCAGTACTTC. It encodes CASSTTGWGGASYEQYF.

The chain employs TRBV7-2 and TRBJ2-1; 9 nucleotides align to TRBD2. CDR1 is SGHTA, CDR2 FQGNSA, per germline. The CDR3 extends over 16 amino acids. Germline trimming cut 0 bases from V and 4 bases from J; bases unmatched to any gene: 4. The CDR3 bases are TGTGCCAGCAGCTTAGCAGGGGCGGGAGGGTACAATGAGCAGTTCTTC. Translation gives CASSLAGAGGYNEQFF. Complete variable domain (other parts from reference TRBV7-2 and TRBJ2-1): GAGVSQSPSNKVTEKGKDVELRCDPISGHTALYWYRQSLGQGLEFLIYFQGNSAPDKSGLPSDRFSAERTGGSVSTLTIQRTQQEDSAVYLCASSLAGAGGYNEQFFGPGTRLTVL.

The gene calls are TRBV19 and TRBJ2-7, with TRBD2 identical over 10 bases. V trimming: 1 base; J trimming: 3 bases; junction bases outside the gene matches: 3. Germline V gives CDR1 LNHDA, CDR2 SQIVND (reference sequence). This CDR3 is 15 amino acids long. Here the CDR3 DNA reads TGTGCCAGTAGTATAGCTAGCGGGAGTAACTACGAGCAGTACTTC. It codes for CASSIASGSNYEQYF.

The chain links TRBV7-9 to TRBJ2-7; TRBD1 might be the D (6 bases). The germline gives CDR1 SEHNR, CDR2 FQNEAQ (reference sequence). The ends were cut back, 4 bases at V and 0 bases at J, with 10 bases in the middle. This CDR3 is 14 amino acids long. Here the CDR3 reads CASSSTGSSYEQYF. DNA of the CDR3: TGTGCCAGCAGCTCTACAGGGTCCTCCTACGAGCAGTACTTC.

J is TRBJ2-1 and V is TRBV2; a possible D gene is TRBD2 (5 bases). The CDR3 runs 14 residues. Trimming removed 7 bases at V and 4 bases at J, with 14 bases between. CDR1 SNHLY and CDR2 FYNNEI come from the germline V gene. CDR3 bases: TGTGCCAGCAACGAGAGGGCTAGGTACAATGAGCAGTTCTTC. This gives the protein CASNERARYNEQFF.

This clone has just one count. This chain joins TRBV27 and TRBJ2-2, with unresolved D. CDR1 is MNHEY, CDR2 SMNVEV, per germline (reference sequence). The V end was cut by 6 bases, the J end by 2 bases, with 16 bases between. The CDR3 spans 16 residues. The CDR3 region is CASRPFPTRNTGELFF. The DNA for the CDR3 is TGTGCCAGCAGACCCTTCCCCACTCGTAACACCGGGGAGCTGTTTTTT.

A single count supports this clone. This chain uses TRBV5-6 with TRBJ2-3, with 10 bases aligning to TRBD2. The trim removed 3 bases at V and 1 base at J, leaving 5 bases unmatched. Per germline, CDR1 SGHDT and CDR2 YYEEEE. The CDR3 runs to 16 residues. CDR3 nucleotides: TGTGCCAGCAGCTGGGAGACTAGCGGGCGCACAGATACGCAGTATTTT. Translating gives CASSWETSGRTDTQYF.

This clone was found a few times. J is TRBJ2-4 and V is TRBV19; 7 nucleotides agree with TRBD1. CDR3 size: 13 residues. With 2 bases clipped from V and 5 bases from J, the junction kept 0 bases outside the gene matches. The germline V gene encodes CDR1 LNHDA and CDR2 SQIVND (reference sequence). CDR3 loop: CASSIQGENIQYF. For the CDR3, the DNA is TGTGCCAGTAGTATACAGGGGGAAAACATTCAGTACTTC.

Concerning this clone: Other DNA sequences from this sample encode an identical CDR3 as well. The genes are TRBV10-1 and TRBJ2-7; D may be TRBD2 (5 bases). Trimming stripped 0 bases from V and 3 bases from J, with 6 bases between. Germline V gene data show CDR1 as WNHNN and CDR2 as SYGVQD (reference sequence). The CDR3 length is 13 residues. The CDR3 protein is CASSESGSYEQYF. The CDR3 DNA sequence: TGCGCCAGCAGTGAGTCAGGGAGCTACGAGCAGTACTTC.

The chain carries TRBV29-1 and TRBJ1-2, with no clear D. Germline V gene lookup returns CDR1 SQVTM and CDR2 ANQGSEA. The CDR3 runs 12 residues. Trimming removed 2 bases from V and 5 bases from J, with 9 bases in between. CDR3: CSVESWTYGYTF. The CDR3 DNA reads TGCAGCGTTGAATCCTGGACTTATGGCTACACCTTC. The complete variable domain, with remaining parts taken from reference TRBV29-1 and TRBJ1-2, reads SAVISQKPSRDICQRGTSLTIQCQVDSQVTMMFWYRQQPGQSLTLIATANQGSEATYESGFVIDKFPISRPNLTFSTLTVSNMSPEDSSIYLCSVESWTYGYTFGSGTRLTVV.